Listed below are T cell receptor beta chains from one sample, sequenced in a study of STAT3 mutations in large granular lymphocyte leukemia. This table comes from immunoSEQ multiplex PCR, and its TCRdb copy is limited to in-frame clones, with some not included. The sample yields some 28,000 clones, 60% to 85% seen once. Input material: peripheral blood mononuclear cells. The receptors here all came from a woman between 50 and 59 years old with T-cell large granular lymphocyte leukemia. Some clones in this sample may be carry-over from other donors' samples. Both conserved end residues are part of each CDR3. The order of the fields is clone size, V gene, J gene, CDR3 length, D gene, CDR3 DNA, CDR3 protein. D genes are given only for firm matches. The size entry is marked missing in some rows and otherwise reads once, few, many or a size class.

>.|TRBV5-4|TRBJ2-6|15|.
TGTGCCAGCAGCATAACCCTGGGGGGGGCCAACGTCCTGACTTTC
CASSITLGGANVLTF
>.|TRBV5-4|TRBJ2-5|16|TRBD2
TGTGCCAGCAGCTCGGAGGAGCGGGACGGAGAAGAGACCCAGTACTTC
CASSSEERDGEETQYF
>.|TRBV9|TRBJ2-5|13|.
TGTGCCAGCAATCCGGGGCACCAAGAGACCCAGTACTTC
CASNPGHQETQYF
>.|TRBV6-5|TRBJ2-7|14|.
TGTGCCAGCAGTTACACAGCGTCAACCTACGAGCAGTACTTC
CASSYTASTYEQYF
>.|TRBV28|TRBJ1-5|13|.
TGTGCCAGCACCAAACAGGGTAGGCCGCCCCAGCATTTT
CASTKQGRPPQHF
>once|TRBV15|TRBJ2-7|14|TRBD1
TGTGCCACCAGCAGAGATCGGGACAGGGACGAGCAGTACTTC
CATSRDRDRDEQYF
>few|TRBV18|TRBJ1-2|13|.
TGTGCCAGCTCACAAGCCGAAGGCTATGGCTACACCTTC
CASSQAEGYGYTF
>.|TRBV25-1|TRBJ2-5|15|.
TGTGCCAGCAGTGACCTCTTGGATATACAAGAGACCCAGTACTTC
CASSDLLDIQETQYF
>once|TRBV11-2|TRBJ1-1|15|.
TGTGCCAGCAGCCCATCATGGGCGGCGAACACTGAAGCTTTCTTT
CASSPSWAANTEAFF
>.|TRBV5-1|TRBJ2-1|17|TRBD2
TGCGCCAGCAGCTTGGGACTAGCGGGAGGTTGGGACAATGAGCAGTTCTTC
CASSLGLAGGWDNEQFF
>.|TRBV7-2|TRBJ1-2|15|TRBD1
TGTGCCAGCAGCGTTGTACAGGGGGTAGTCTATGGCTACACCTTC
CASSVVQGVVYGYTF
>.|TRBV7-9|TRBJ2-3|12|.
TGTGCCAGCAGCTTAGTTGGAGATACGCAGTATTTT
CASSLVGDTQYF
>few|TRBV19|TRBJ1-5|15|TRBD1
TGTGCCAGCACCCGTAGGACAGGGGGTTTTCAGCCCCAGCATTTT
CASTRRTGGFQPQHF
>once|TRBV4-2|TRBJ2-3|14|.
TGTGCCAGCAGCCAGGCAGGGGGCACAGATACGCAGTATTTT
CASSQAGGTDTQYF
>.|TRBV7-9|TRBJ1-2|14|.
TGTGCCAGCAGCAAAGCAGGGGCCAAGAGTGGCTACACCTTC
CASSKAGAKSGYTF
>.|TRBV6-5|TRBJ1-5|13|.
TGTGCCAGCGGGAGTTATAGCAATCAGCCCCAGCATTTT
CASGSYSNQPQHF
>medium-sized|TRBV9|TRBJ2-7|15|.
TGTGCCAGCAGCGTAGCCCCGGGCCTGACCTACGAGCAGTACTTC
CASSVAPGLTYEQYF
>.|TRBV5-4|TRBJ2-1|16|.
TGTGCCAGCAGCTTGAATGGGCCAGCCTCCTACAATGAGCAGTTCTTC
CASSLNGPASYNEQFF